The 23 T cell receptor beta chains below were found in one sample sequenced in a study of early T cells in non-severe SARS-CoV-2 infection (dated by TCRdb to the early 2020s). Library prep was done by 5' RACE. The run used a NextSeq 500. Clones were called with MiXCR by TCRdb after fastp trimmed the public reads at Q25, and only in-frame beta chains were retained. For every CDR3 protein sequence, its rows merge into one entry that carries the most common genes and DNA. This sample lists 55,000 to 80,000 distinct CDR3 sequences; about an eighth were detected once. Roughly 6% of the sample is in the top ten clones. The material sequenced was whole blood, taken at baseline. Receptor source: an adult who was a healthcare worker with PCR-confirmed SARS-CoV-2 infection or an uninfected control (not recorded which).

This clonotype was seen a handful of times. The chain joins TRBV6-2 or TRBV6-3 to TRBJ2-5; D might be TRBD1 (6 bases). V was pared by 6 bases and J by 4 bases, with 12 bases between. This CDR3 has 13 residues. CDR1 and CDR2 from the germline V gene are MNHEY and SVGEGT. In nucleotides, the CDR3 is TGTGCCAGCAGGGAACAGGGACGAGAGACCCAGTACTTC. This translates into CASREQGRETQYF.

This chain joins TRBV7-3 and TRBJ2-3; a weak D match, TRBD1 (6 bases). CDR1 and CDR2 (germline): SGHTA, FQGTGA. The V and J ends lost 5 bases and 4 bases respectively, with 13 bases between them. The CDR3 has 14 amino acids. DNA for the CDR3: TGTGCCAGCAGCCTGATGACAGGTTCAGATACGCAGTATTTT. Translating it yields CASSLMTGSDTQYF. The full variable domain, with the rest looked up from reference TRBV7-3 and TRBJ2-3, is GAGVSQTPSNKVTEKGKYVELRCDPISGHTALYWYRQSLGQGPEFLIYFQGTGAADDSGLPNDRFFAVRPEGSVSTLKIQRTERGDSAVYLCASSLMTGSDTQYFGPGTRLTVL.

This clonotype was seen at least ten times. This sequence joins TRBV7-9 and TRBJ2-5; D is unclear. Germline CDR1 is SEHNR and CDR2 is FQNEAQ (reference sequence). CDR3 size: 13 residues. Trimming took off 5 bases at V and 3 bases at J, with 10 bases between the two ends. The CDR3 DNA reads TGTGCCAGCAGCCCCCCGTCCGAAGAGACCCAGTACTTC. Protein sequence: CASSPPSEETQYF.

The sample holds many counts of this clonotype. This rearrangement joins TRBV5-1 to TRBJ2-3; D gene ambiguous. The ends were cut back, 0 bases at V and 6 bases at J, with 11 bases in the middle. This CDR3 region has 14 residues. CDR1 SGHRS and CDR2 YFSETQ come from the germline V gene. CDR3 loop: CASSLGALQDTQYF. As DNA, the CDR3 is TGCGCCAGCAGCTTGGGGGCCCTACAGGATACGCAGTATTTT. Supplemented by reference TRBV5-1 and TRBJ2-3, the full variable domain reads KAGVTQTPRYLIKTRGQQVTLSCSPISGHRSVSWYQQTPGQGLQFLFEYFSETQRNKGNFPGRFSGRQFSNSRSEMNVSTLELGDSALYLCASSLGALQDTQYFGPGTRLTVL.

Ten or more counts support this clonotype. The chain carries TRBV7-4 and TRBJ1-1, with 7 positions matching TRBD1. The trim removed 3 bases at V and 1 base at J, leaving 11 bases unmatched. The CDR3 is 17 residues long. Germline loops: CDR1 SGHVT, CDR2 SQSDAQ. The CDR3 DNA reads as TGTGCCAGCAGCTTCCCCACAGGGACAGCTTCGAACACTGAAGCTTTCTTT. Its protein is CASSFPTGTASNTEAFF.

V usage is TRBV10-3 and J usage is TRBJ1-6, with 11 bases that match TRBD1. V was pared by 10 bases and J by 8 bases, with 13 bases of the junction left unmatched. CDR3 length: 16 amino acids. Per germline, CDR1 ENHRY and CDR2 SYGVKD. The CDR3 sequence is CASGVRTGGKDSPLHF. DNA of the CDR3: TGTGCCAGCGGGGTACGGACAGGGGGCAAGGATTCACCCCTCCACTTT.

This clonotype has more than one count but fewer than ten. The chain couples TRBV12-3 or TRBV12-4 to TRBJ2-7; possibly TRBD2 for D (6 bases). V was shortened by 6 bases and J by 3 bases, with 18 bases between the two germline ends. There are 15 residues in the CDR3. CDR3 nucleotides: TGTGCCAGCAGGGGGGGAACAGCCACGTTCTACGAGCAGTACTTC. Translated, it gives CASRGGTATFYEQYF.

The table lists this clonotype with a few counts. This chain uses TRBV7-6 with TRBJ2-7; either TRBD1 or TRBD2 may supply D (5 bases each). V lost 1 base, J lost 7 bases, and 14 bases lay in between. The CDR3 sequence is 14 residues long. Germline CDR1 is SGHVS and CDR2 is FNYEAQ. The CDR3 loop reads CASSLEGPPREQYF. In nucleotides, the CDR3 is TGTGCCAGCAGCTTAGAGGGACCTCCGAGGGAGCAGTACTTC.

This clonotype was counted only a few times. The genes are TRBV7-2 and TRBJ2-1; D could derive from TRBD1 or TRBD2 (5 bases each). This CDR3 is built from 13 residues. Looked up from germline, CDR1 is SGHTA and CDR2 is FQGNSA. V was trimmed by 1 base and J by 9 bases, leaving 10 bases between them. Here the CDR3 DNA reads TGTGCCAGCAGCTTAGTTCCAGGGACTGAGCAGTTCTTC. This encodes CASSLVPGTEQFF.

This chain connects TRBV6-5 to TRBJ1-1; D gene uncertain. V was cut by 4 bases and J by 0 bases, with 12 bases left in between. This CDR3 region has 15 residues. The germline gives CDR1 MNHEY, CDR2 SVGAGI. Here the CDR3 DNA reads TGTGCCAGCAGTTTAAACCGCAACGTGAACACTGAAGCTTTCTTT. This codes for CASSLNRNVNTEAFF.

This chain uses TRBV6-5 with TRBJ2-1, with D tentatively TRBD1 or TRBD2 (6 bases each). The CDR3 consists of 13 residues. The germline V gene encodes CDR1 MNHEY and CDR2 SVGAGI. V was shortened by 9 bases and J by 8 bases, with 17 bases between the two germline ends. The CDR3 loop reads CASRLGGPHEQFF. CDR3 sequence (DNA): TGTGCCAGTAGGTTAGGGGGGCCACATGAGCAGTTCTTC.

The chain links TRBV6-2 or TRBV6-3 to TRBJ1-5; D gene uncertain. The CDR3 has 15 amino acids. Germline CDR1 MNHEY, CDR2 SVGEGT. Trimming took 0 bases from V and 3 from J, leaving 9 bases between them. The CDR3 DNA reads TGTGCCAGCAGTTACTCGTCCGTAATCAATCAGCCCCAGCATTTT. Its translation is CASSYSSVINQPQHF.

This clonotype has more than one count but fewer than ten. The CDR3 coding sequence is TGTGCCACCAGTGATTTGACGGCCAGCTCCTACAATGAGCAGTTCTTC. It codes for CATSDLTASSYNEQFF. The genes are TRBV24-1 and TRBJ2-1; D remains ambiguous. This CDR3 is 16 amino acids long. V lost 0 bases and J lost 0, with 8 bases in between. Per germline, CDR1 KGHDR and CDR2 SFDVKD.

The chain is built from TRBV20-1 and TRBJ2-7; D ambiguous. Germline V CDR1 and CDR2: DFQATT, SNEGSKA (reference sequence). This CDR3 has 13 residues. Trimming took 3 bases from V and 0 from J, leaving 9 bases between them. CDR3 protein: CSASFPSSYEQYF. The CDR3 bases are TGCAGTGCTAGTTTCCCCAGCTCCTACGAGCAGTACTTC.

The chain links TRBV29-1 to TRBJ1-1, with D hard to call. The V gene's germline CDR1 is SQVTM and CDR2 ANQGSEA. The CDR3 runs to 11 residues. CDR3 in DNA: TGCAGTGGAGGGCACAACACTGAAGCTTTCTTT. Translation gives CSGGHNTEAFF.

This clonotype was detected a few times. The chain employs TRBV12-5 and TRBJ2-7; D remains ambiguous. The germline V gene encodes CDR1 LGHNT and CDR2 FRNRAP. V was trimmed by 1 base and J by 2 bases, leaving 9 bases between them. The CDR3 runs 14 residues. The CDR3 DNA sequence: TGTGCTAGTGGTTTGGCGGCAGGACCCTACGAGCAGTACTTC. Protein sequence: CASGLAAGPYEQYF.

This clonotype was seen repeatedly, ten times or more. The chain couples TRBV29-1 to TRBJ1-4, with D unclear. Trimming took off 6 bases at V and 8 bases at J, with 22 bases between the two ends. Germline values: CDR1 SQVTM, CDR2 ANQGSEA. This CDR3 has 15 residues. CDR3 sequence: CSVFRNCGLCEKLFF. DNA for the CDR3: TGCAGCGTCTTCAGGAACTGTGGACTTTGCGAAAAACTGTTTTTT.

This clonotype was observed at least ten times. The chain couples TRBV4-3 to TRBJ1-1; D is uncertain. CDR1 is LGHNA, CDR2 YSLEER, per germline. V dropped 0 bases and J dropped 0 bases, with 5 bases sitting between them. The CDR3 consists of 14 residues. CDR3 DNA sequence: TGCGCCAGCAGCCAAGATCTGGTGAACACTGAAGCTTTCTTT. Translation: CASSQDLVNTEAFF.

The chain links TRBV20-1 to TRBJ2-3; possibly TRBD1 for D (6 bases). Germline lookup yields CDR1 DFQATT and CDR2 SNEGSKA (reference sequence). The CDR3 contains 15 residues. V was shortened by 3 bases and J by 2 bases, with 15 bases between the two germline ends. The CDR3 loop reads CSARVRGFLTDTQYF. The CDR3 coding sequence is TGCAGTGCTAGGGTCAGGGGCTTCCTCACAGATACGCAGTATTTT.

The genes are TRBV20-1 and TRBJ2-2; 9 nucleotides agree with TRBD2. Trimming took 1 base from V and 5 from J; bases not matched to a gene: 2. The CDR3 contains 14 residues. Germline V CDR1 and CDR2: DFQATT, SNEGSKA (reference sequence). The CDR3 loop is CSARVSGGTGELFF. In DNA, the CDR3 is TGCAGTGCTAGAGTGAGCGGGGGGACCGGGGAGCTGTTTTTT.

At least ten counts were recorded for this clonotype. The CDR3 loop reads CASSPLGGGGSPLHF. The CDR3 nucleotides read TGTGCCAGCAGTCCGCTCGGAGGTGGGGGTTCACCCCTCCACTTT. The genes are TRBV27 and TRBJ1-6; perhaps TRBD1 as D (5 bases). The CDR3 spans 15 residues. CDR1 MNHEY and CDR2 SMNVEV come from the germline V gene (reference sequence). Trimming left V 5 bases short and J 9 bases short, with 17 bases between.

The V call is TRBV12-3 or TRBV12-4, the J call TRBJ1-2, with D possibly matching TRBD1 (6 bases). Trimming cost V 8 bases and J 4 bases, with 11 bases left between them. The CDR3 has 12 amino acids. The CDR3 here is CASGRTAYGYTF. The DNA of the CDR3 is TGTGCCAGCGGAAGGACAGCCTATGGCTACACCTTC.

This chain joins TRBV29-1 and TRBJ2-7; a possible D gene is TRBD2 (6 bases). This CDR3 has 11 amino acids. Germline CDR1 and CDR2: SQVTM and ANQGSEA. Between the trimmed V and J ends, which lost 7 bases and 2 bases, there was a span of 9 bases. The CDR3 DNA reads as TGCAGCGCTGCGGGGACCTACGAGCAGTACTTC. This gives the protein CSAAGTYEQYF.